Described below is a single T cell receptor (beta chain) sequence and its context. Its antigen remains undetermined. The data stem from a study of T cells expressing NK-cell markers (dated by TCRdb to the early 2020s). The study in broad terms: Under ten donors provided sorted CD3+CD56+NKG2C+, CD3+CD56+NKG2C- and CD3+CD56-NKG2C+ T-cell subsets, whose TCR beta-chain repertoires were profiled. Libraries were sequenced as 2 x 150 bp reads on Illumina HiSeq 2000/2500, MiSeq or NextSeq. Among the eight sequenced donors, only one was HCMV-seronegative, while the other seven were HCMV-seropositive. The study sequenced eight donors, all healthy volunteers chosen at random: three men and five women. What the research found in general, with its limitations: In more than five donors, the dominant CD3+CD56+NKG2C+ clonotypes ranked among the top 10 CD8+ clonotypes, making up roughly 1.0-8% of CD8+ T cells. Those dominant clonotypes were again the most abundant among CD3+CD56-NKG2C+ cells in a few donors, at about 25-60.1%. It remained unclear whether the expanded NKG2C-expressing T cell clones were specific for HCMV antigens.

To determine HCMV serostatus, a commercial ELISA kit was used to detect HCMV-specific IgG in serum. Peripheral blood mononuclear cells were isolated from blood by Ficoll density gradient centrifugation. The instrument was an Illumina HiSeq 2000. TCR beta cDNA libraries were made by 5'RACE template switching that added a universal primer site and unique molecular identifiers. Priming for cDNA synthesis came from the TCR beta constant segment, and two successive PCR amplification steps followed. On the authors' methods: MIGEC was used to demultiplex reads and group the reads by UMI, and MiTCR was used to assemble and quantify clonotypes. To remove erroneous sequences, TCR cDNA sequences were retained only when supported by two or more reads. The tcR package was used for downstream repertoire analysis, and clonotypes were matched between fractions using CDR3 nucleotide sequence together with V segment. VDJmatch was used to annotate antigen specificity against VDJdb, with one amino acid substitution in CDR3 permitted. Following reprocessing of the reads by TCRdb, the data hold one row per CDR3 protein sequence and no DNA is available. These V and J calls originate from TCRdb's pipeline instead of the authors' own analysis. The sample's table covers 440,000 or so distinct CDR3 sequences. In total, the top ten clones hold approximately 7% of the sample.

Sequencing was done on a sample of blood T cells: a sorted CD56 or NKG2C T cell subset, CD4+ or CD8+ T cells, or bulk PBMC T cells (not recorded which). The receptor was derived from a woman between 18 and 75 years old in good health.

Here the CDR3 is given as CASSDDGSTDTQYF. The chain is encoded by TRBV7-6 joined to TRBJ2-3. Reading from cysteine to phenylalanine, the CDR3 counts 14 amino acids. DNA for this receptor is not on file. CDR1 and CDR2, looked up from the germline V gene, are SGHVS and FNYEAQ.